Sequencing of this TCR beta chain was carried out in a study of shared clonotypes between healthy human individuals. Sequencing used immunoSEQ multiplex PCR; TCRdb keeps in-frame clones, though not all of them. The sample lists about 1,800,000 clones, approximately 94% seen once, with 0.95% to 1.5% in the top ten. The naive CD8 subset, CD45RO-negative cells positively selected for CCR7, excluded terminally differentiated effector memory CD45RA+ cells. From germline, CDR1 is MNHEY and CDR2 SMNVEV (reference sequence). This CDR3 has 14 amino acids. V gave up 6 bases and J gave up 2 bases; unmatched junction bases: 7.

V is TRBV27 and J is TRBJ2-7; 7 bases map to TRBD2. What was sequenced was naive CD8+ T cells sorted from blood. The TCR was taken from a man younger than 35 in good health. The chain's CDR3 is CASSLAVGPYEQYF. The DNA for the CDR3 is TGTGCCAGCAGCCTAGCGGTAGGACCCTACGAGCAGTACTTC.